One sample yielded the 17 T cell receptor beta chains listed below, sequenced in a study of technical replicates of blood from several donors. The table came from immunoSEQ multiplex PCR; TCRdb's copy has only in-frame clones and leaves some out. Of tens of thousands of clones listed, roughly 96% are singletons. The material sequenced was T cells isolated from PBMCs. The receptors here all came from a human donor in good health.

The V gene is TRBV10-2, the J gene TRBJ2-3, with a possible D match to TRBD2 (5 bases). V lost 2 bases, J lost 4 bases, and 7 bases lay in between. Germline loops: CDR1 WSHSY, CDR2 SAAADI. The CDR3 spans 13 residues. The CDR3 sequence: CASSEAGADTQYF. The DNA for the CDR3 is TGCGCCAGCAGTGAGGCCGGGGCAGATACGCAGTATTTT.

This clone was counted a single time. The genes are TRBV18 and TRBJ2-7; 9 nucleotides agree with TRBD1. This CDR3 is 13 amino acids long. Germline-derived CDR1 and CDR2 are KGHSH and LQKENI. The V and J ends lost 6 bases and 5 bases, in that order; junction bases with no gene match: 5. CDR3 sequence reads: CASSPGQGHEQYF. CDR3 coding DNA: TGTGCCAGCTCGCCGGGACAGGGCCACGAGCAGTACTTC.

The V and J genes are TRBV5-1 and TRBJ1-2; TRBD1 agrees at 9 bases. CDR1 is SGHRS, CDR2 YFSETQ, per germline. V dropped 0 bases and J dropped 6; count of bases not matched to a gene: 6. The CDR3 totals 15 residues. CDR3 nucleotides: TGCGCCAGCAGCTTGGCCGGGACAGGGAACGATGGCTACACCTTC. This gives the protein CASSLAGTGNDGYTF.

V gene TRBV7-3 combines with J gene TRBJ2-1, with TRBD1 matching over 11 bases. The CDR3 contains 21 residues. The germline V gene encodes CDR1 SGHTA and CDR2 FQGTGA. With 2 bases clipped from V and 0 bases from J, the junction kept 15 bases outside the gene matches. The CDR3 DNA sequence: TGTGCCAGCAGCTTATCGTCGGGACAGGGGGGCCCTTTTTACTCCTACAATGAGCAGTTCTTC. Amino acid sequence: CASSLSSGQGGPFYSYNEQFF.

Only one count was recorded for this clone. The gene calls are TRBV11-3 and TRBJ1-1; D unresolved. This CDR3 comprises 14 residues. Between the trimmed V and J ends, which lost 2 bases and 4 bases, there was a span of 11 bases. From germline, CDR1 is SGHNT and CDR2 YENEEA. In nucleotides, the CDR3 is TGTGCCAGCAGCTTAACCTTCACAGCCACTGAAGCTTTCTTT. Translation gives CASSLTFTATEAFF.

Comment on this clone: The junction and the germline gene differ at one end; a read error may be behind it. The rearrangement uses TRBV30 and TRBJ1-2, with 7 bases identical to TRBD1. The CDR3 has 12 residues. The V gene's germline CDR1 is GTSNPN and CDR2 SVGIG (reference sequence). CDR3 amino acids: CAWSVDRGPHLF. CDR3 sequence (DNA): TGTGCCTGGAGTGTAGATAGGGGGCCCCACCTCTTC.

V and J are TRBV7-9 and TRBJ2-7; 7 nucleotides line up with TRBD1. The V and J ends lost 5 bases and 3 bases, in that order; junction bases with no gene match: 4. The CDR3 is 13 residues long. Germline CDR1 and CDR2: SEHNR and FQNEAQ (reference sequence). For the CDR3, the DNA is TGTGCCAGCAGCGGGACAGAGAACTACGAGCAGTACTTC. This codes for CASSGTENYEQYF.

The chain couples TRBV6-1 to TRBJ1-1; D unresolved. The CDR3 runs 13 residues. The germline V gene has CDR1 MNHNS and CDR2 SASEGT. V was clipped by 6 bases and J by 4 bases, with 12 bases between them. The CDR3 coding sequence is TGTGCCAGCAGACGAGGGAGTGTCACTGAAGCTTTCTTT. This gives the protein CASRRGSVTEAFF.

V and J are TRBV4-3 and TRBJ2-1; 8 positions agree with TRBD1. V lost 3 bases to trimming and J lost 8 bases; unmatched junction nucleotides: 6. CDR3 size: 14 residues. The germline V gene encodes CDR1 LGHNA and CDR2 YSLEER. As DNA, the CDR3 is TGCGCCAGCAGCCATACAGGGGGGTACGATGAGCAGTTCTTC. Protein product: CASSHTGGYDEQFF.

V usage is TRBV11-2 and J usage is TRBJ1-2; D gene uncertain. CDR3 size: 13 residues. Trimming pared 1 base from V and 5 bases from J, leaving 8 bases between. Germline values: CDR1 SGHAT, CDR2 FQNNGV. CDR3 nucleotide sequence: TGTGCCAGCAGCTTAGGAGGGTCTTATGGCTACACCTTC. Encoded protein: CASSLGGSYGYTF.

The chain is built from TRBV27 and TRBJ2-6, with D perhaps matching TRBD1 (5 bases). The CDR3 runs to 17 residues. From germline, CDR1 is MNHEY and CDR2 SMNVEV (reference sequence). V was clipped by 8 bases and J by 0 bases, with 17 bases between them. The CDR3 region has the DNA TGTGCCAGCTCCGCGGACACGGGTAGCTCTGGGGCCAACGTCCTGACTTTC. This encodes CASSADTGSSGANVLTF. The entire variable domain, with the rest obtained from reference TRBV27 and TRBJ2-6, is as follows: EAQVTQNPRYLITVTGKKLTVTCSQNMNHEYMSWYRQDPGLGLRQIYYSMNVEVTDKGDVPEGYKVSRKEKRNFPLILESPSPNQTSLYFCASSADTGSSGANVLTFGAGSRLTVL.

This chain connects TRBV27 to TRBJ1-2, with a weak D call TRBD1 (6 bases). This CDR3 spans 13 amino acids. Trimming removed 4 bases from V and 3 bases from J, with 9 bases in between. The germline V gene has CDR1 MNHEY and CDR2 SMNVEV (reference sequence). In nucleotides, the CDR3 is TGTGCCAGCAGTTCAGGGGCTTACTATGGCTACACCTTC. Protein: CASSSGAYYGYTF.

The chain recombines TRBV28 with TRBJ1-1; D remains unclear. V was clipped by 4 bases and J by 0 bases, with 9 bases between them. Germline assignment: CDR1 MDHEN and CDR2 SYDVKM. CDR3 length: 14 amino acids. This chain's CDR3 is CASSSGRMNTEAFF. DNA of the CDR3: TGTGCCAGCAGTTCCGGGAGGATGAACACTGAAGCTTTCTTT.

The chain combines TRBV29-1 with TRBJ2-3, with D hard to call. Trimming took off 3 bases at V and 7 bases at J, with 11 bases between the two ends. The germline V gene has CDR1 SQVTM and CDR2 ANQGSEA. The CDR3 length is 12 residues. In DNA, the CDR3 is TGCAGCGTTGAGAATAGAAGCAATACGCAGTATTTT. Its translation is CSVENRSNTQYF.

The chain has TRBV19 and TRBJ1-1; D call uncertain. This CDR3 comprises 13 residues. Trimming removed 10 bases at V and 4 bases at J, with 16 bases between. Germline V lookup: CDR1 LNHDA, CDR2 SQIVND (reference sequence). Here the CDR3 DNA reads TGTGCCACCACCGACCTAGCATTCACTGAAGCTTTCTTT. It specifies CATTDLAFTEAFF.

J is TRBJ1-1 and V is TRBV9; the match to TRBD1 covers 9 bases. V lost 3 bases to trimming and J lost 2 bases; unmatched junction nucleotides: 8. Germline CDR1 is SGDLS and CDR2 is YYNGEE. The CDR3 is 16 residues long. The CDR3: CASSAGTGRVNTEAFF. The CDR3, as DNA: TGTGCCAGCAGCGCTGGGACAGGGCGAGTTAACACTGAAGCTTTCTTT. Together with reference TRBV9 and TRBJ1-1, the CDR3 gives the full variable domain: DSGVTQTPKHLITATGQRVTLRCSPRSGDLSVYWYQQSLDQGLQFLIQYYNGEERAKGNILERFSAQQFPDLHSELNLSSLELGDSALYFCASSAGTGRVNTEAFFGQGTRLTVV.

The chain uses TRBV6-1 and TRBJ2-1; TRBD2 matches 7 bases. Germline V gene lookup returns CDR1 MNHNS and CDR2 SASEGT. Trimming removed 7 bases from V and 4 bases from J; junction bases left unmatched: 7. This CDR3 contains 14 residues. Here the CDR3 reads CASTPQGGYNEQFF. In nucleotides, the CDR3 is TGTGCCAGCACCCCGCAGGGAGGGTACAATGAGCAGTTCTTC.